This is a list of T cell receptor beta chains from one sample in a study of blood T cell repertoires in COVID-19. Using immunoSEQ multiplex PCR, the repertoire was profiled, and TCRdb retains in-frame clones only, with some absent. The sample consists of about 60,000 clones, about 82% of them appearing once. Material for sequencing was peripheral blood. The receptor set was obtained from a human donor in a cohort sampled during active COVID-19. Each CDR3 is given with its conserved first and last residue. A D gene is named only where the DNA matches it firmly. Part of the rows lack a size; the others show once, few, many or a class for expanded clones.

d_gene: -
v_gene: TRBV6-5
j_gene: TRBJ1-5
abundance: -
CDR3nt: TGTGCCAGCAGCACAGGTTACAATCAGCCCCAGCATTTT
CDR3aa: CASSTGYNQPQHF

d_gene: TRBD2
v_gene: TRBV24-1
j_gene: TRBJ2-3
abundance: -
CDR3nt: TGTGCCACCAGTGATACCCAGCGGGGGGCCCCAGATACGCAGTATTTT
CDR3aa: CATSDTQRGAPDTQYF

d_gene: -
v_gene: TRBV9
j_gene: TRBJ2-1
abundance: -
CDR3nt: TGTGCCAGCAGCCCCACGAGAGGTGAGCAGTTCTTC
CDR3aa: CASSPTRGEQFF

d_gene: TRBD1
v_gene: TRBV6-6
j_gene: TRBJ2-1
abundance: -
CDR3nt: TGTGCCAGCAGTAGGGACAGAAGCTCCTACAATGAGCAGTTCTTC
CDR3aa: CASSRDRSSYNEQFF

d_gene: TRBD1
v_gene: TRBV7-2
j_gene: TRBJ2-7
abundance: -
CDR3nt: TGTGCCAGCAGCTTAGGGGGCAGGGGGCTCGGTTACGAGCAGTACTTC
CDR3aa: CASSLGGRGLGYEQYF

d_gene: TRBD1
v_gene: TRBV14
j_gene: TRBJ2-6
abundance: -
CDR3nt: TGTGCCAGCAGCCAAGAACCAGGGGGCCTTTTTGAGGCCAACGTCCTGACTTTC
CDR3aa: CASSQEPGGLFEANVLTF

d_gene: -
v_gene: TRBV11-3
j_gene: TRBJ1-1
abundance: -
CDR3nt: TGTGCCAGCAGGGAACAGGGAATAGAGAACACTGAAGCTTTCTTT
CDR3aa: CASREQGIENTEAFF

d_gene: -
v_gene: TRBV2
j_gene: TRBJ2-7
abundance: -
CDR3nt: TGTGCCAGCTGGGGACAAATCTACGAGCAGTACTTC
CDR3aa: CASWGQIYEQYF

d_gene: -
v_gene: TRBV7-2
j_gene: TRBJ1-5
abundance: -
CDR3nt: TGTGCCAGCAGCTCGCAGGGTGATCAGCCCCAGCATTTT
CDR3aa: CASSSQGDQPQHF

d_gene: TRBD1
v_gene: TRBV12-5
j_gene: TRBJ1-5
abundance: once
CDR3nt: TGTGCTAGTGGTTTGTTATCTCGCCTTGACAGGGGGTTCGAAGCCCAGCATTTT
CDR3aa: CASGLLSRLDRGFEAQHF

d_gene: -
v_gene: TRBV29-1
j_gene: TRBJ2-3
abundance: -
CDR3nt: TGCAGCGTTGTGGACCATCGCAGGGGAGATACGCAGTATTTT
CDR3aa: CSVVDHRRGDTQYF

d_gene: -
v_gene: TRBV6-5
j_gene: TRBJ2-1
abundance: -
CDR3nt: TGTGCCAGCAGTTACTGGGGGGGGGCCAGGAATGAGCAGTTCTTC
CDR3aa: CASSYWGGARNEQFF

d_gene: TRBD2
v_gene: TRBV7-9
j_gene: TRBJ2-7
abundance: -
CDR3nt: TGTGCCAGCAGCTCCAGGACTAGCGGGGGATCCTACGAGCAGTACTTC
CDR3aa: CASSSRTSGGSYEQYF

d_gene: -
v_gene: TRBV7-2
j_gene: TRBJ2-1
abundance: -
CDR3nt: TGTGCCAGCAGCCCCCATGGAGGGACCTACAATGAGCAGTTCTTC
CDR3aa: CASSPHGGTYNEQFF

d_gene: TRBD2
v_gene: TRBV5-1
j_gene: TRBJ2-1
abundance: -
CDR3nt: TGCGCCAGCAGCTCGGGACTAGCGGGGGGCACTGAGCAGTTCTTC
CDR3aa: CASSSGLAGGTEQFF

d_gene: TRBD1
v_gene: TRBV5-1
j_gene: TRBJ1-6
abundance: -
CDR3nt: TGCGCCAGCAGCTTTGACGGACAGGGAGGTCTTAATTCACCCCTCCACTTT
CDR3aa: CASSFDGQGGLNSPLHF

d_gene: -
v_gene: TRBV27
j_gene: TRBJ1-5
abundance: -
CDR3nt: TGTGCCAGCAGTGGGTCTACAGGTCAGCCCCAGCATTTT
CDR3aa: CASSGSTGQPQHF

d_gene: TRBD1
v_gene: TRBV18
j_gene: TRBJ2-7
abundance: -
CDR3nt: TGTGCCAGCTCACCGACAGGGACAGGGTCAGGCGAGCAGTACTTC
CDR3aa: CASSPTGTGSGEQYF

d_gene: -
v_gene: TRBV5-1
j_gene: TRBJ1-1
abundance: -
CDR3nt: TGCGCCAGCAGCTCCATTTCGGGGGGGAACACTGAAGCTTTCTTT
CDR3aa: CASSSISGGNTEAFF

d_gene: -
v_gene: TRBV19
j_gene: TRBJ2-6
abundance: once
CDR3nt: TGTGCCAGTAGTAAACGAACCTCCGTCCCGGCTGGGGCCAACGTCCTGACTTTC
CDR3aa: CASSKRTSVPAGANVLTF

d_gene: TRBD1
v_gene: TRBV6-5
j_gene: TRBJ2-7
abundance: -
CDR3nt: TGTGCCAGCAGCGCAGGGGGCGGTAAATACGAGCAGTACTTC
CDR3aa: CASSAGGGKYEQYF

d_gene: -
v_gene: TRBV11-2
j_gene: TRBJ2-7
abundance: -
CDR3nt: TGTGCCAGCAGAGAATTACTGCGAGGCTACGAGCAGTACTTC
CDR3aa: CASRELLRGYEQYF

d_gene: -
v_gene: TRBV9
j_gene: TRBJ2-2
abundance: -
CDR3nt: TGTGCCAGCAGCGTAGGCGGGGGCTGGGGCACCGGGGAGCTGTTTTTT
CDR3aa: CASSVGGGWGTGELFF

d_gene: -
v_gene: TRBV5-1
j_gene: TRBJ1-3
abundance: -
CDR3nt: TGCGCCAGCAGCTTGGAGTGGGAGAACCGAAACACCATATATTTT
CDR3aa: CASSLEWENRNTIYF

d_gene: -
v_gene: TRBV5-4
j_gene: TRBJ1-2
abundance: few
CDR3nt: TGTGCCAGCAGCAGGGAGGGGAACTATGGCTACACCTTC
CDR3aa: CASSREGNYGYTF

d_gene: -
v_gene: TRBV19
j_gene: TRBJ1-2
abundance: -
CDR3nt: TGTGCCAGTAGTATAGATAGTGGGGGCGAAGTCTCTGGCTACACCTTC
CDR3aa: CASSIDSGGEVSGYTF

d_gene: TRBD1
v_gene: TRBV6-6
j_gene: TRBJ2-7
abundance: -
CDR3nt: TGTGCCAGCAGTTACGACAGGGTTACCTACGAGCAGTACTTC
CDR3aa: CASSYDRVTYEQYF

d_gene: -
v_gene: TRBV19
j_gene: TRBJ2-1
abundance: -
CDR3nt: TGTGCCAGTAGTAAGGACATAACCTACAATGAGCAGTTCTTC
CDR3aa: CASSKDITYNEQFF

d_gene: -
v_gene: TRBV24-1
j_gene: TRBJ2-2
abundance: -
CDR3nt: TGTGCCACCAGTGATTTGGGAGGGCTGAACACCGGGGAGCTGTTTTTT
CDR3aa: CATSDLGGLNTGELFF

d_gene: TRBD2
v_gene: TRBV9
j_gene: TRBJ2-7
abundance: -
CDR3nt: TGTGCCAGCAGCGTAGGTCTAGCGGATAGCTCCTACGAGCAGTACTTC
CDR3aa: CASSVGLADSSYEQYF

d_gene: -
v_gene: TRBV7-8
j_gene: TRBJ2-7
abundance: -
CDR3nt: TGTGCCAGCAGCTTAGCCAGGGCCTTACCCTCCTACGAGCAGTACTTC
CDR3aa: CASSLARALPSYEQYF

d_gene: TRBD1
v_gene: TRBV11-3
j_gene: TRBJ1-1
abundance: -
CDR3nt: TGTGCCAGCAGCCAGGGGGGCAGGGGGTTTGTTACTGAAGCTTTCTTT
CDR3aa: CASSQGGRGFVTEAFF

d_gene: TRBD1
v_gene: TRBV6-5
j_gene: TRBJ2-6
abundance: -
CDR3nt: TGTGCCAGCCGGACAGGGAGCTCTGGGGCCAACGTCCTGACTTTC
CDR3aa: CASRTGSSGANVLTF

d_gene: TRBD1
v_gene: TRBV10-3
j_gene: TRBJ1-2
abundance: -
CDR3nt: TGTGCCATCAGACCCCGGGACAGGCGCTCTAACTATGGCTACACCTTC
CDR3aa: CAIRPRDRRSNYGYTF

d_gene: TRBD2
v_gene: TRBV5-4
j_gene: TRBJ2-3
abundance: few
CDR3nt: TGTGCCAGCAGCTTCCTACTAGCGGGGGGCACAGATACGCAGTATTTT
CDR3aa: CASSFLLAGGTDTQYF

d_gene: TRBD2
v_gene: TRBV5-4
j_gene: TRBJ2-5
abundance: -
CDR3nt: TGTGCCAGCAGCTTGGCCAACCCGGGGGGAGGGGAGACCCAGTACTTC
CDR3aa: CASSLANPGGGETQYF

d_gene: -
v_gene: TRBV27
j_gene: TRBJ2-2
abundance: -
CDR3nt: TGTGCCAGCAGTTTGCGGCAGGGGTCCGGGGAGCTGTTTTTT
CDR3aa: CASSLRQGSGELFF

d_gene: -
v_gene: TRBV7-2
j_gene: TRBJ1-3
abundance: -
CDR3nt: TGTGCCAGCAGCTTAGGTACAGGAAACACCATATATTTT
CDR3aa: CASSLGTGNTIYF

d_gene: TRBD1
v_gene: TRBV6-2/TRBV6-3
j_gene: TRBJ1-2
abundance: -
CDR3nt: TGTGCCAGCAGTTACTCGACCCTCGGGACAGGCAGTCTCTTTGGAAATGGCTACACCTTC
CDR3aa: CASSYSTLGTGSLFGNGYTF

d_gene: -
v_gene: TRBV19
j_gene: TRBJ1-2
abundance: -
CDR3nt: TGTGCCAGTAGTCCACGGGGGGCATATGGCTACACCTTC
CDR3aa: CASSPRGAYGYTF

d_gene: TRBD2
v_gene: TRBV5-4
j_gene: TRBJ2-3
abundance: -
CDR3nt: TGTGCCAGCAGCATCGGGACTAGCGGGCCTACAGATACGCAGTATTTT
CDR3aa: CASSIGTSGPTDTQYF

d_gene: -
v_gene: TRBV6-5
j_gene: TRBJ2-7
abundance: -
CDR3nt: TGTGCCAGCAGCCCCTTAGGGGACGAGCAGTACTTC
CDR3aa: CASSPLGDEQYF

d_gene: -
v_gene: TRBV27
j_gene: TRBJ1-1
abundance: -
CDR3nt: TGTGCCCGGAAAGGCAGGGTTTATACTGAAGCTTTCTTT
CDR3aa: CARKGRVYTEAFF

d_gene: TRBD2
v_gene: TRBV18
j_gene: TRBJ2-5
abundance: few
CDR3nt: TGTGCCAGCTCACCCAACGGGGGGGCTGGTGAGACCCAGTACTTC
CDR3aa: CASSPNGGAGETQYF

d_gene: TRBD1
v_gene: TRBV6-2/TRBV6-3
j_gene: TRBJ1-5
abundance: few
CDR3nt: TGTGCCAGCAGTTACGTGACAGGGGCTGGCAATCAGCCCCAGCATTTT
CDR3aa: CASSYVTGAGNQPQHF

d_gene: TRBD1
v_gene: TRBV4-3
j_gene: TRBJ2-3
abundance: -
CDR3nt: TGCGCCAGCAGCCACAACAGGGGGCGATGGTCAGATACGCAGTATTTT
CDR3aa: CASSHNRGRWSDTQYF

d_gene: TRBD2
v_gene: TRBV7-9
j_gene: TRBJ2-1
abundance: once
CDR3nt: TGTGCCAGCAGCCGAATAGCGGGGGGGCTTAGTGAGCAGTTCTTC
CDR3aa: CASSRIAGGLSEQFF

d_gene: TRBD1
v_gene: TRBV24-1
j_gene: TRBJ2-5
abundance: -
CDR3nt: TGTGCCACCAGTGAGCCCGTGACAGGGCTAAAAGAGACCCAGTACTTC
CDR3aa: CATSEPVTGLKETQYF

d_gene: -
v_gene: TRBV2
j_gene: TRBJ2-6
abundance: once
CDR3nt: TGTGCCAGCCAGGAGGCGCCTATCTCTGGGGCCAACGTCCTGACTTTC
CDR3aa: CASQEAPISGANVLTF

d_gene: TRBD2
v_gene: TRBV6-5
j_gene: TRBJ2-1
abundance: -
CDR3nt: TGTGCCAGCAGTTGGGGAAAGCTAGCGGCTTATAATGAGCAGTTCTTC
CDR3aa: CASSWGKLAAYNEQFF